This T cell receptor (beta chain) is drawn from a study of T cell changes during pregnancy in multiple sclerosis. Per germline, CDR1 SQVTM and CDR2 ANQGSEA. V lost 1 base, J lost 6 bases, and 4 bases stayed unmatched. The CDR3 has 14 amino acids. The repertoire was sequenced with immunoSEQ multiplex PCR; TCRdb's copy has only in-frame clones and lacks some. The top ten clones hold approximately 0.7% of a sample with about 79,000 clones, approximately 92% of them seen once. This TCR derives from a female donor in good health, enrolled as a control in a pregnancy study. The chain combines TRBV29-1 with TRBJ2-1, with 9 bases fitting TRBD2. Sequencing was performed on peripheral blood, taken in the second trimester of pregnancy. CDR3 region: CSVEAAGGFNEQFF. The CDR3 DNA is TGCAGCGTTGAAGCAGCGGGGGGATTCAATGAGCAGTTCTTC.